A single sample gave rise to the 20 T cell receptor beta chains below, sequenced in a study of cytomegalovirus exposure and HLA in healthy donors. This PCR relied on a set of 60 Vbeta primers and 13 Jbeta primers. The repertoire was sequenced with immunoSEQ multiplex PCR; TCRdb's copy has only in-frame clones and lacks some. This sample has approximately 190,000 clones, with about four fifths found just once. Input material: PBMCs. The origin of the receptors is a man aged 35 to 55 in good health and CMV-seropositive.

J is TRBJ1-1 and V is TRBV4-1; D remains unclear. The CDR3 spans 15 residues. The germline V and J ends were trimmed by 4 bases and 0 bases, with 12 bases remaining between them. The V gene's germline CDR1 is MGHRA and CDR2 YSYEKL. The CDR3, as DNA: TGCGCCAGCAGCCCCTTTAGTCGAATGAACACTGAAGCTTTCTTT. Translated: CASSPFSRMNTEAFF.

J is TRBJ2-3 and V is TRBV30; 10 bases agree with TRBD2. CDR1 and CDR2 from the germline V gene are GTSNPN and SVGIG (reference sequence). The CDR3 loop spans 18 amino acids. V lost 0 bases and J lost 3; bases outside the gene matches: 12. The CDR3 coding sequence is TGTGCCTGGAGTGTTAGAGCGGGAGGGTCAGTAACAACAGATACGCAGTATTTT. Amino acid sequence: CAWSVRAGGSVTTDTQYF. The variable domain in full, completed from reference TRBV30 and TRBJ2-3, reads SQTIHQWPATLVQPVGSPLSLECTVEGTSNPNLYWYRQAAGRGLQLLFYSVGIGQISSEVPQNLSASRPQDRQFILSSKKLLLSDSGFYLCAWSVRAGGSVTTDTQYFGPGTRLTVL.

The rearrangement joins TRBV10-3 to TRBJ2-5, with TRBD2 matching 9 bases. Judging by the DNA end, TRBJ2-7 fits better; the J call may be wrong. This CDR3 is built from 15 residues. Germline V gives CDR1 ENHRY, CDR2 SYGVKD. CDR3 sequence (DNA): TGTGCCATCAGCCCAGTTCTAGCGGGATCCTACGAGCAGTACTTC. It encodes CAISPVLAGSYEQYF.

The V gene is TRBV5-1, the J gene TRBJ2-5, with a tentative D call TRBD2 (7 bases). V shed 3 bases and J shed 2 bases, with 14 bases lying between them. This CDR3 spans 15 amino acids. The V gene's germline CDR1 is SGHRS and CDR2 YFSETQ. The CDR3 protein is CASSSAGAGQETQYF. In DNA, the CDR3 is TGCGCCAGCAGCTCCGCGGGGGCGGGTCAAGAGACCCAGTACTTC.

The chain has TRBV10-3 and TRBJ1-3, with 9 bases that match TRBD1. J gave up 8 bases and V 4 bases, and 6 bases lay outside the gene matches. The CDR3 runs 14 residues. CDR1 is ENHRY and CDR2 is SYGVKD in the germline V gene. CDR3: CAISATGGGYTIYF. CDR3 sequence (DNA): TGTGCCATCAGTGCGACAGGGGGAGGGTACACCATATATTTT.

The CDR3 bases are TGTGCCAGCAGTTACCACGGCGGTCCCTCCTACGAGCAGTACTTC. It is translated as CASSYHGGPSYEQYF. V and J are TRBV6-6 and TRBJ2-7; D is unresolved. Per germline, CDR1 MNHNY and CDR2 SVGAGI (reference sequence). V was clipped by 2 bases and J by 0 bases, with 11 bases between them. The CDR3 extends over 15 amino acids.

This CDR3 reads CASSPGMSSGGYNEQFF. CDR3 nucleotide sequence: TGCGCCAGCAGCCCAGGGATGTCTAGCGGGGGCTACAATGAGCAGTTCTTC. The chain combines TRBV5-1 with TRBJ2-1; 10 bases agree with TRBD2. Germline V gene data show CDR1 as SGHRS and CDR2 as YFSETQ. Trimming took 4 bases from V and 3 from J; bases not matched to a gene: 10. This CDR3 is 17 amino acids long.

This clone has just one count. The V and J genes are TRBV7-9 and TRBJ1-2; 11 positions match TRBD1. With 4 bases clipped from V and 5 bases from J, the junction kept 12 bases outside the gene matches. The CDR3 length is 17 residues. Germline CDR1 reads SEHNR; CDR2 reads FQNEAQ (reference sequence). CDR3 protein: CASSSTERTGGRYGYTF. Here the CDR3 DNA reads TGTGCCAGCAGCTCTACCGAGAGGACAGGGGGCAGGTATGGCTACACCTTC.

The CDR3 DNA sequence: TGTGCCAGCAGTCCCGGATCTCTGGGGGGAACAGATACGCAGTATTTT. It yields the protein CASSPGSLGGTDTQYF. The genes are TRBV7-9 and TRBJ2-3; a possible D gene is TRBD2 (6 bases). This CDR3 spans 16 amino acids. Germline CDR1 and CDR2: SEHNR and FQNEAQ (reference sequence). V lost 6 bases and J 3 bases, leaving 19 bases between the germline ends.

J is TRBJ1-1 and V is TRBV6-1, with D possibly matching TRBD1 (5 bases). The CDR3 runs 17 residues. The V end was cut by 1 base, the J end by 0 bases, with 15 bases between. Germline CDR1 MNHNS, CDR2 SASEGT. The chain's CDR3 is CASSEVGWGTMNTEAFF. In DNA, the CDR3 is TGTGCCAGCAGTGAAGTTGGGTGGGGCACCATGAACACTGAAGCTTTCTTT.

The chain combines TRBV27 with TRBJ1-5; 7 nucleotides line up with TRBD1. Germline CDR1 is MNHEY and CDR2 is SMNVEV (reference sequence). This CDR3 has 15 residues. V lost 6 bases and J lost 3; bases outside the gene matches: 8. Here the CDR3 reads CASRRDRAINQPQHF. The CDR3 nucleotides read TGTGCCAGCAGGAGAGACAGGGCCATCAATCAGCCCCAGCATTTT.

J is TRBJ1-2 and V is TRBV15, with D possibly matching TRBD1 (6 bases). Looked up from germline, CDR1 is LNHNV and CDR2 is YYDKDF (reference sequence). This CDR3 is 14 amino acids long. Trimming removed 5 bases from V and 2 bases from J, with 12 bases in between. The CDR3 sequence is CATSPRTANYGYTF. DNA of the CDR3: TGTGCCACCAGCCCTCGGACAGCCAACTATGGCTACACCTTC.

The rearrangement joins TRBV4-3 to TRBJ2-1; the match to TRBD1 covers 9 bases. After removal of 3 bases from V and 14 bases from J, the junction contained 8 bases not matched to a gene. The V gene's germline CDR1 is LGHNA and CDR2 YSLEER. This CDR3 spans 13 amino acids. The CDR3 reads CASSQEQQGAEFF. The CDR3 DNA reads TGCGCCAGCAGCCAGGAACAACAGGGGGCGGAGTTCTTC.

This chain links TRBV5-4 with TRBJ2-7; tentative D call: TRBD2 (7 bases). The germline V and J ends were trimmed by 4 bases and 2 bases, with 19 bases remaining between them. The CDR3 totals 16 residues. CDR1 is SGHNT, CDR2 YYREEE, per germline (reference sequence). The CDR3 loop is CASSAGGGGGPYEQYF. The CDR3 DNA reads as TGTGCCAGCAGCGCGGGCGGGGGCGGGGGCCCCTACGAGCAGTACTTC.

The chain couples TRBV5-6 to TRBJ1-5; the D is unclear. The ends were cut back, 4 bases at V and 7 bases at J, with 12 bases in the middle. The CDR3 contains 13 residues. Germline-derived CDR1 and CDR2 are SGHDT and YYEEEE. This CDR3 is CASSPRGGQPQHF. The CDR3 DNA reads as TGTGCCAGCAGCCCCCGGGGAGGACAGCCCCAGCATTTT.

J is TRBJ2-3 and V is TRBV5-4, with D unresolved. The CDR3 runs 14 residues. Deletions cut 0 bases from V and 6 bases from J, with 11 bases between. Germline CDR1 reads SGHNT; CDR2 reads YYREEE (reference sequence). The CDR3, as DNA: TGTGCCAGCAGCTTGGATACAGCCCCGGATACGCAGTATTTT. The encoded protein is CASSLDTAPDTQYF.

The chain joins TRBV7-2 to TRBJ2-7; D gene uncertain. V lost 5 bases and J lost 4, with 6 bases in between. CDR1 is SGHTA, CDR2 FQGNSA, per germline. This CDR3 contains 11 residues. CDR3 DNA sequence: TGTGCCAGCAGCGCAGCGTACGAGCAGTACTTC. It specifies CASSAAYEQYF.

The V gene is TRBV4-2, the J gene TRBJ2-1; 12 nucleotides agree with TRBD2. V was pared by 1 base and J by 2 bases, with 6 bases of the junction left unmatched. The germline V gene encodes CDR1 LGHNA and CDR2 YNFKEQ. The length of the CDR3 is 18 residues. Here the CDR3 reads CASSQGGPSGGAYNEQFF. For the CDR3, the DNA is TGTGCCAGCAGCCAAGGGGGGCCTAGCGGGGGGGCCTACAATGAGCAGTTCTTC.

The chain joins TRBV6-6 to TRBJ1-6; TRBD1 agrees at 8 bases. The CDR3 is 15 residues long. V shed 4 bases, J shed 9 bases, and the junction held 8 bases outside the gene matches. The V gene's germline CDR1 is MNHNY and CDR2 SVGAGI (reference sequence). The CDR3 DNA sequence: TGTGCCAGCAGTTTGGGACAGGAAAGTAGTTCACCCCTCCACTTT. Residues: CASSLGQESSSPLHF.

The chain is built from TRBV11-1 and TRBJ1-6, with a weak D call TRBD1 (5 bases). The CDR3 is 15 residues long. V was cut by 0 bases and J by 7 bases, with 10 bases left in between. The V gene's germline CDR1 is SGHAT and CDR2 FQDESV (reference sequence). CDR3 residues: CASSLAGTENSPLHF. CDR3 bases: TGTGCCAGCAGCTTAGCCGGGACTGAGAATTCACCCCTCCACTTT.